The rows below give T cell receptor beta chains drawn from one sample of a study of technical replicates of blood from a handful of donors. Clones were sequenced by immunoSEQ multiplex PCR, and TCRdb holds only the in-frame ones, with some missing. The profile shows 65,000 to 85,000 clones, over 80% of them singletons. Sequenced material: T cells isolated from PBMCs. Every receptor here comes from a human donor in good health. CDR3s leave out the opening cysteine and the closing phenylalanine or tryptophan. The order of the fields is J gene, V gene, D gene, CDR3 protein. A D gene is named only where the DNA matches it firmly.

TRBJ2-5 | TRBV14 | TRBD2 | ASSMISGRSYQETQY
TRBJ2-7 | TRBV6-5 | TRBD2 | ASSARTSGPYEQY
TRBJ2-2 | TRBV7-6 | TRBD2 | ASSFLILGEAGDTGELF
TRBJ1-1 | TRBV7-6 | NA | ASSRGTGRNTEAF
TRBJ2-1 | TRBV19 | TRBD2 | ASSIVASGYNEQF
TRBJ1-2 | TRBV4-1 | TRBD1 | ASSPQSRQGWLGYGYT
TRBJ2-5 | TRBV5-1 | TRBD2 | ASSLGGLAGFGETQY
TRBJ2-5 | TRBV5-4 | NA | ASSLRGIPLETQY
TRBJ2-3 | TRBV5-1 | NA | ASSLAALAGGRDTQY
TRBJ2-7 | TRBV2 | TRBD1 | ASTGTVFYEQY
TRBJ1-1 | TRBV4-1 | NA | ASSQDWGGPTEAF
TRBJ2-7 | TRBV5-6 | NA | ASSLGQRALPYEQY
TRBJ2-3 | TRBV4-1 | TRBD2 | ASSRTSGSTDTQY
TRBJ2-6 | TRBV19 | NA | ASSLQGTGANVLT
TRBJ2-1 | TRBV5-1 | NA | ASSWVGDNEQF
TRBJ2-3 | TRBV11-3 | NA | ASSLGLGLRNTDTQY